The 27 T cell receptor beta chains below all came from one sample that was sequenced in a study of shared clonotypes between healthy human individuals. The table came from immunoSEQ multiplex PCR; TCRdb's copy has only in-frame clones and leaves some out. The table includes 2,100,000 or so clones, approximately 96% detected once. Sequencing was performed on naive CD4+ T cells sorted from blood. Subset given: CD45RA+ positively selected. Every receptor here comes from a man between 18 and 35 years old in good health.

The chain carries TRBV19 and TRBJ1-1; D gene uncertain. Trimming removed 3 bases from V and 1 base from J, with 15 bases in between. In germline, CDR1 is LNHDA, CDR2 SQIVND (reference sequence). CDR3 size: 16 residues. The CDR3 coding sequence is TGTGCCAGTAGTATCTTTCTAGGGATTTCGAACACTGAAGCTTTCTTT. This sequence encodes CASSIFLGISNTEAFF.

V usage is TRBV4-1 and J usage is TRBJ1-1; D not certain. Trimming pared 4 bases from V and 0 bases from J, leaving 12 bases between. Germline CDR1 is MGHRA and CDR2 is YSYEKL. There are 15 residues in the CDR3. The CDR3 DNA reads TGCGCCAGCAGCCGAGAAACGGCGTTGAACACTGAAGCTTTCTTT. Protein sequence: CASSRETALNTEAFF.

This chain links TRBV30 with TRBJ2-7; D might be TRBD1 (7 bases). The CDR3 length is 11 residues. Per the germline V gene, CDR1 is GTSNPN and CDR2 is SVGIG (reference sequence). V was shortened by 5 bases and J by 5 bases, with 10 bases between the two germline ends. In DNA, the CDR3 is TGTGCCTGGGCCAGGGGGGACGAGCAGTACTTC. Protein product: CAWARGDEQYF.

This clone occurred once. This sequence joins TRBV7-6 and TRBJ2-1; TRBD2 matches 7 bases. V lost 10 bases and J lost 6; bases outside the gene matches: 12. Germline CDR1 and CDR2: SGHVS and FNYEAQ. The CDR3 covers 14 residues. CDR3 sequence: CATGSTSGGNEQFF. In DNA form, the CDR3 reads TGTGCCACGGGGTCGACATCGGGAGGCAATGAGCAGTTCTTC.

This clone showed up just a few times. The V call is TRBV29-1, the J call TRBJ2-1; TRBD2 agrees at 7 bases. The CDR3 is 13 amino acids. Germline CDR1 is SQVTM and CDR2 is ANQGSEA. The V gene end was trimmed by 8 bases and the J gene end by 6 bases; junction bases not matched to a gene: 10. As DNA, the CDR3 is TGCAGCCCACCCGAGGGAGGGCGCAATGAGCAGTTCTTC. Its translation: CSPPEGGRNEQFF.

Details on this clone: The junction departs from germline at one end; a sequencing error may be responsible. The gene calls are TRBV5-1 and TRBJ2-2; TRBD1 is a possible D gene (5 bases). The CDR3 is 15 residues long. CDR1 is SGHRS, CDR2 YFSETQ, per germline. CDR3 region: CASTSLTVNNGELFF. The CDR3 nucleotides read TGCGCCAGCACATCCCTGACAGTAAACAACGGGGAGCTGTTTTTT.

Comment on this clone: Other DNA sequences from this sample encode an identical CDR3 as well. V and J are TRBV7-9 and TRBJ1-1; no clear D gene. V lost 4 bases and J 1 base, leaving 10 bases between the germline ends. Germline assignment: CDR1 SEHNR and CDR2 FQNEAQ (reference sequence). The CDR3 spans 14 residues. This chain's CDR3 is CASSSSGWNTEAFF. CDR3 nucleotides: TGTGCCAGCAGCTCTAGCGGGTGGAACACTGAAGCTTTCTTT.

The CDR3 loop is CATQGQGVLGGANVLTF. The CDR3 DNA follows: TGTGCCACCCAAGGACAGGGTGTATTGGGTGGGGCCAACGTCCTGACTTTC. This sequence joins TRBV2 and TRBJ2-6; TRBD1 matches 8 bases. Per germline, CDR1 SNHLY and CDR2 FYNNEI. This CDR3 has 17 amino acids. V dropped 10 bases and J dropped 3; count of bases not matched to a gene: 14.

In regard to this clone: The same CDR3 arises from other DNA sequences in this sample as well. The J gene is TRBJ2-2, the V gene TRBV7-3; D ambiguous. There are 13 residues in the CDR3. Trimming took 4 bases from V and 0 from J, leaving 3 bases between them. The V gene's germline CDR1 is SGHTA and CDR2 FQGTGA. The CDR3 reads CASSSPNTGELFF. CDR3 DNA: TGTGCCAGCAGCTCCCCGAACACCGGGGAGCTGTTTTTT. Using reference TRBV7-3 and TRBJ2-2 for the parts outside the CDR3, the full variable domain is GAGVSQTPSNKVTEKGKYVELRCDPISGHTALYWYRQSLGQGPEFLIYFQGTGAADDSGLPNDRFFAVRPEGSVSTLKIQRTERGDSAVYLCASSSPNTGELFFGEGSRLTVL.

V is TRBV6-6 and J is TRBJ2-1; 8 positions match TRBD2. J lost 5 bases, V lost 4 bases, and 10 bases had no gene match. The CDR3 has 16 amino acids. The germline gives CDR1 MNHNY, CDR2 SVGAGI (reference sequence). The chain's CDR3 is CASSSYGPSGHNEQFF. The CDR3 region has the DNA TGTGCCAGCAGTTCATACGGGCCTAGCGGGCACAATGAGCAGTTCTTC.

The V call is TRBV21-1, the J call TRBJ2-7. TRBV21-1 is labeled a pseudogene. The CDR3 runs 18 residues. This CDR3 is CASILLQETYSASYEQYF. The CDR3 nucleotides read TGTGCCAGCATCTTACTTCAGGAGACTTATTCTGCCTCCTACGAGCAGTACTTC.

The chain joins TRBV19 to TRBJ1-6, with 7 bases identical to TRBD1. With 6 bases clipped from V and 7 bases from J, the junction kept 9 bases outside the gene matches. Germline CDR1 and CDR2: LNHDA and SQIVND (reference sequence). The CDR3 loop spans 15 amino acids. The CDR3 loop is CASSPQGMGNSPLHF. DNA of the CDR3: TGTGCCAGTAGCCCACAGGGGATGGGGAATTCACCCCTCCACTTT.

The CDR3 protein is CASSGVGVPLGYTF. CDR3 DNA: TGTGCCAGCAGCGGGGTAGGAGTGCCCCTCGGCTACACCTTC. The chain uses TRBV7-2 and TRBJ1-2; no reliable D call. CDR3 size: 14 residues. V gave up 5 bases and J gave up 8 bases, with 18 bases separating them. Germline V gene data show CDR1 as SGHTA and CDR2 as FQGNSA.

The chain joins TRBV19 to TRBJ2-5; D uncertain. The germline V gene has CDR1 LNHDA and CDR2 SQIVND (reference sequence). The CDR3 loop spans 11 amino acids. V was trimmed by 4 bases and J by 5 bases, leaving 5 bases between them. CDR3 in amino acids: CASSTKETQYF. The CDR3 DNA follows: TGTGCCAGTAGTACGAAGGAGACCCAGTACTTC.

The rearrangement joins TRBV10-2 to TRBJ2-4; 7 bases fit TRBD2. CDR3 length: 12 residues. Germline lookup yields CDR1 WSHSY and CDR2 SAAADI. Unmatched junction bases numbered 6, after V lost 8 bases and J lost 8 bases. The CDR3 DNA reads TGCGCCAGCGGACTAGGTACAGACATTCAGTACTTC. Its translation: CASGLGTDIQYF.

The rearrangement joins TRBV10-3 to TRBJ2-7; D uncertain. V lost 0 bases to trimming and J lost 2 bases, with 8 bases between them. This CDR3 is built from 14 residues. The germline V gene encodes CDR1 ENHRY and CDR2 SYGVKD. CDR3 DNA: TGTGCCATCAGTGAGTCGATAGGCGCCTACGAGCAGTACTTC. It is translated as CAISESIGAYEQYF.

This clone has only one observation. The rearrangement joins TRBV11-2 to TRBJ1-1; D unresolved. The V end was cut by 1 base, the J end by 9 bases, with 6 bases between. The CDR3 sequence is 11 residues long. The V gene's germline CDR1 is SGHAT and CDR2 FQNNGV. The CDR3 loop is CASSLGPKAFF. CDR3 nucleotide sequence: TGTGCCAGCAGCTTAGGCCCAAAAGCTTTCTTT. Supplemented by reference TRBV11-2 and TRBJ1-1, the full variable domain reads EAGVAQSPRYKIIEKRQSVAFWCNPISGHATLYWYQQILGQGPKLLIQFQNNGVVDDSQLPKDRFSAERLKGVDSTLKIQPAKLEDSAVYLCASSLGPKAFFGQGTRLTVV.

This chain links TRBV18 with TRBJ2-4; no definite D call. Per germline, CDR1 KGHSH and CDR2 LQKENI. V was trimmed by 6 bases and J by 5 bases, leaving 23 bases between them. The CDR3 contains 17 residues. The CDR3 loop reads CASSSLAQAPAQNIQYF. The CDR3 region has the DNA TGTGCCAGCTCCTCCTTGGCTCAGGCACCAGCGCAAAACATTCAGTACTTC.

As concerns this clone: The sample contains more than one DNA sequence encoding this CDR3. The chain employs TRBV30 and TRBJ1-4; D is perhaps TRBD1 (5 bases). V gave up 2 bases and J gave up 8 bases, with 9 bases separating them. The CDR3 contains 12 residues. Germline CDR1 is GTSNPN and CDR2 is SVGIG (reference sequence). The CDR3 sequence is CAWSSQGEKLFF. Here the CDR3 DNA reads TGTGCCTGGAGTTCGCAGGGAGAAAAACTGTTTTTT.

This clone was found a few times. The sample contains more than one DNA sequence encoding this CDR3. The CDR3 coding sequence is TGTGCCAGCAGCCGCCAGCTGAACACTGAAGCTTTCTTT. Translating gives CASSRQLNTEAFF. This chain uses TRBV7-2 with TRBJ1-1, with no clear D. This CDR3 has 13 amino acids. Germline V gives CDR1 SGHTA, CDR2 FQGNSA. V lost 5 bases to trimming and J lost 0 bases, with 7 bases between them.

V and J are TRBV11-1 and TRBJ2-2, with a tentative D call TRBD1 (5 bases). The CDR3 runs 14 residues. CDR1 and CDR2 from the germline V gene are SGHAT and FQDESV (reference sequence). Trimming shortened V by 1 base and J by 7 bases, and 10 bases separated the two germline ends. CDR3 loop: CASSLGDQGGELFF. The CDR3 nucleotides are TGTGCCAGCAGCTTAGGGGATCAGGGCGGGGAGCTGTTTTTT. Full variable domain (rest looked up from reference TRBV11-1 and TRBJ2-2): EAEVAQSPRYKITEKSQAVAFWCDPISGHATLYWYRQILGQGPELLVQFQDESVVDDSQLPKDRFSAERLKGVDSTLKIQPAELGDSAMYLCASSLGDQGGELFFGEGSRLTVL.

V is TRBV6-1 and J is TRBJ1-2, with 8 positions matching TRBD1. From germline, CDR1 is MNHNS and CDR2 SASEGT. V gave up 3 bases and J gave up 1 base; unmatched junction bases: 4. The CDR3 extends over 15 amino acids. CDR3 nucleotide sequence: TGTGCCAGCAGTGAGGGGACAGGCTATAACTATGGCTACACCTTC. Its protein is CASSEGTGYNYGYTF.

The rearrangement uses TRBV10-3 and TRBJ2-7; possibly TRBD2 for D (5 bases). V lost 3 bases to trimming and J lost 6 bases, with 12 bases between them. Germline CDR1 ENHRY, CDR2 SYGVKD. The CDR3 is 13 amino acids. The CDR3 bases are TGTGCCATCAGTGAATCGGGGATGAGCGAGCAGTACTTC. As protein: CAISESGMSEQYF.

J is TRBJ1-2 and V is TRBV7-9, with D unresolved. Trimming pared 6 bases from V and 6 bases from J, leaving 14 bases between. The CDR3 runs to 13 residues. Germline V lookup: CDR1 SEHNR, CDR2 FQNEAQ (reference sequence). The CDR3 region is CASRNRPGDGYTF. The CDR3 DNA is TGTGCCAGCAGGAATCGACCTGGGGATGGCTACACCTTC.

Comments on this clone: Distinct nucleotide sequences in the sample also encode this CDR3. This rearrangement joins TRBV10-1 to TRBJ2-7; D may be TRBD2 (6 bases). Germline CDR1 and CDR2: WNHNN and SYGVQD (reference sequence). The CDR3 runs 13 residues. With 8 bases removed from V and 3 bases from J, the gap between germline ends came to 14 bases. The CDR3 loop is CASSRDLSYEQYF. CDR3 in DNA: TGCGCCAGCTCCCGGGACTTAAGCTACGAGCAGTACTTC.

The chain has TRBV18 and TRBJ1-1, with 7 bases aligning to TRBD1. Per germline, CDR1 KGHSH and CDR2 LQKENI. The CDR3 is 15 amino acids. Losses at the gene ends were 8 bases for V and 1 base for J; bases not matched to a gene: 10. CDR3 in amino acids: CASQRQGVTNTEAFF. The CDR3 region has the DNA TGTGCCAGCCAGAGACAGGGCGTTACGAACACTGAAGCTTTCTTT.

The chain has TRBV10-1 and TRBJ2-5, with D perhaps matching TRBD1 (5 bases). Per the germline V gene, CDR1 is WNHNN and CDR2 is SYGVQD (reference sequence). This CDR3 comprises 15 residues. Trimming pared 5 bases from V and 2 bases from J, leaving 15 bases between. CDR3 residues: CASSRTRPGQETQYF. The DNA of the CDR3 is TGCGCCAGCAGTCGTACCCGACCAGGGCAAGAGACCCAGTACTTC.